This entry describes one T cell receptor (beta chain). Its antigen is as yet unknown. For TCR beta, libraries came from quantitative 5'-RACE with molecular barcodes. TCRdb re-called the 5' RACE reads with MiXCR, one entry per CDR3 protein. The sample yields about 540,000 distinct CDR3 sequences, more than 9.5% seen once. The sample belongs to a study of CD8 T cells in ankylosing spondylitis. Study-level points and caveats: Relatively scarce in peripheral blood, disease-linked clones were CD8+. Within ankylosing spondylitis blood, a TCR beta motif made up of eight or nine highly homologous variants appeared to be characteristic. There was reportedly significant enrichment of clones that were disease-linked in matched ankylosing spondylitis synovial fluid.

The CDR3 consists of 13 residues. The ends lost 7 bases at V and 3 bases at J; junction bases unmatched: 6. Germline V CDR1 and CDR2: MNHNS, SASEGT. The chain uses TRBV6-1 and TRBJ2-7; the match to TRBD2 covers 7 bases. This sequence was found in a male donor with ankylosing spondylitis. The sequencing sample was made of blood, either unsorted or a sorted T cell fraction (not recorded which). CDR3: CASTVGGFYEQYF. In DNA form, the CDR3 reads TGTGCCAGCACCGTCGGGGGGTTCTACGAGCAGTACTTC.